One and the same sample provided the 27 T cell receptor beta chains below, sequenced in a study of T cells expressing NK-cell markers. TCRdb re-called the 5' RACE reads and gives one entry per CDR3 protein, without DNA. This listing includes 550,000 to 600,000 distinct CDR3 sequences. Sequencing was done on a sample of blood T cells: a sorted CD56 or NKG2C T cell subset, CD4+ or CD8+ T cells, or bulk PBMC T cells (not recorded which). The receptor source for this set is a man in his late teens or twenties in good health.

The chain joins TRBV29-1 to TRBJ2-7. Per germline, CDR1 SQVTM and CDR2 ANQGSEA. The CDR3 spans 13 residues. The CDR3 sequence is CSVEFPDHYEQYF.

The chain links TRBV20-1 to TRBJ1-2; TCRdb gives TRBD1 as the D gene, but with no DNA this cannot be confirmed. CDR3 length equals 13 residues. CDR1 is DFQATT, CDR2 SNEGSKA, per germline (reference sequence). The CDR3 spells CSAGPGTAYGYTF.

This sequence joins TRBV5-1 and TRBJ2-3. The CDR3 spans 14 residues. The V gene's germline CDR1 is SGHRS and CDR2 YFSETQ. This CDR3 is CASSFRTDTDTQYF.

The chain has TRBV12-3 or TRBV12-4 and TRBJ1-4. The CDR3 is 14 residues long. CDR3 in amino acids: CASSSIGGGEKLFF.

The V call is TRBV12-3 or TRBV12-4, the J call TRBJ1-2; TCRdb reports TRBD1, a call that lacks DNA to check it against. The CDR3 has 12 residues. CDR3 loop: CASSSYGGGYTF.

The chain links TRBV25-1 to TRBJ2-7. This CDR3 is 15 amino acids long. CDR1 is MGHDK and CDR2 is SYGVNS in the germline V gene. This CDR3 reads CASSDRVGDFHEQYF.

This chain links TRBV4-2 with TRBJ2-3; the D call from TCRdb, TRBD2, cannot be confirmed without DNA. Germline assignment: CDR1 LGHNA and CDR2 YNFKEQ. The CDR3 is 16 residues long. The CDR3 protein is CASSQDFASGRDTQYF.

The V and J genes are TRBV6-1 and TRBJ1-1. CDR3 length: 14 amino acids. The germline gives CDR1 MNHNS, CDR2 SASEGT. CDR3 sequence reads: CASSVSYTNTEAFF.

The CDR3 region is CASRGGSWQFF. J is TRBJ2-1 and V is TRBV3-1. This CDR3 comprises 11 residues. Germline CDR1 reads LGHDT; CDR2 reads YNNKEL (reference sequence).

The chain joins TRBV12-3 or TRBV12-4 to TRBJ2-5; TCRdb names TRBD1, which stays unverified in the absence of DNA. The CDR3 is 16 residues long. The CDR3 sequence is CASSLPTGGYQETQYF.

The genes are TRBV7-8 and TRBJ2-3; TCRdb selects TRBD2, and the lack of DNA leaves this call unchecked. Germline V gene data show CDR1 as SGHVS and CDR2 as FQNEAQ. The CDR3 is 18 amino acids. The CDR3 here is CASSLWTSGRASTDTQYF.

This chain joins TRBV6-5 and TRBJ2-3. The CDR3 is 11 residues long. CDR1 MNHEY and CDR2 SVGAGI come from the germline V gene. The CDR3 spells CASKVMDTQYF.

The chain uses TRBV4-2 and TRBJ1-3; checking the TCRdb D call of TRBD1 is not possible without DNA. Germline V lookup: CDR1 LGHNA, CDR2 YNFKEQ. The CDR3 has 17 amino acids. Here the CDR3 reads CASSQDGGRLEGNTIYF.

This chain links TRBV27 with TRBJ2-7. CDR1 MNHEY and CDR2 SMNVEV come from the germline V gene (reference sequence). This CDR3 contains 13 residues. The CDR3 region is CASSAIPAYEQYF.

The chain carries TRBV29-1 and TRBJ2-3; TCRdb lists TRBD1, though no DNA is available to test this call. The CDR3 is 15 amino acids. In germline, CDR1 is SQVTM, CDR2 ANQGSEA. The CDR3 sequence is CSVSGTGLGTDTQYF.

The gene calls are TRBV12-3 or TRBV12-4 and TRBJ1-1; the TCRdb call, TRBD1, lacks DNA for checking. This CDR3 region has 13 residues. The CDR3 spells CASSWGFLREAFF.

CDR3 region: CASSDRRLAGDPANTGELFF. The chain is built from TRBV7-8 and TRBJ2-2; with no DNA, the TCRdb D assignment of TRBD2 cannot be verified. The length of the CDR3 is 20 residues. Germline-derived CDR1 and CDR2 are SGHVS and FQNEAQ. The full variable domain, its missing parts supplied by reference TRBV7-8 and TRBJ2-2, is GAGVSQSPRYKVAKRGQDVALRCDPISGHVSLFWYQQALGQGPEFLTYFQNEAQLDKSGLPSDRFFAERPEGSVSTLKIQRTQQEDSAVYLCASSDRRLAGDPANTGELFFGEGSRLTVL.

This chain uses TRBV12-3 or TRBV12-4 with TRBJ2-5; TCRdb outputs TRBD1, but without DNA this stays unchecked. CDR3 length: 14 residues. The CDR3 sequence is CASSLLGGQETQYF.

The chain combines TRBV5-1 with TRBJ1-5. Looked up from germline, CDR1 is SGHRS and CDR2 is YFSETQ. This CDR3 is 15 amino acids long. The CDR3 sequence is CASRSGPYSNQPQHF. The whole variable domain, filled in from reference TRBV5-1 and TRBJ1-5, reads KAGVTQTPRYLIKTRGQQVTLSCSPISGHRSVSWYQQTPGQGLQFLFEYFSETQRNKGNFPGRFSGRQFSNSRSEMNVSTLELGDSALYLCASRSGPYSNQPQHFGDGTRLSIL.

The chain has TRBV5-6 and TRBJ2-3; TCRdb calls TRBD2, which cannot be checked without DNA. Germline CDR1 is SGHDT and CDR2 is YYEEEE. CDR3 length: 18 amino acids. CDR3 amino acids: CASSWGLEGVLSTDTQYF.

The chain has TRBV20-1 and TRBJ2-1; TCRdb outputs TRBD1, but without DNA this stays unchecked. CDR1 is DFQATT, CDR2 SNEGSKA, per germline (reference sequence). This CDR3 is built from 15 residues. CDR3 amino acids: CSACDSSLSYNEQFF.

J is TRBJ2-2 and V is TRBV12-3 or TRBV12-4; TCRdb lists TRBD1, though no DNA is available to test this call. The CDR3 covers 16 residues. CDR3 in amino acids: CASRNRDVANTGELFF.

V is TRBV7-2 and J is TRBJ2-4; TCRdb's D gene call, TRBD1, goes unchecked for lack of DNA. CDR1 and CDR2 from the germline V gene are SGHTA and FQGNSA. CDR3 length: 15 residues. Here the CDR3 reads CASTIGAVAKNIQYF.

This chain connects TRBV6-2 or TRBV6-3 to TRBJ2-7; TCRdb reports TRBD1, a call that lacks DNA to check it against. Germline CDR1 MNHEY, CDR2 SVGEGT. This CDR3 spans 15 amino acids. The CDR3: CASRESGGESYEQYF.

The chain carries TRBV30 and TRBJ2-3. Germline CDR1 and CDR2: GTSNPN and SVGIG (reference sequence). The CDR3 runs 13 residues. CDR3 sequence reads: CAWRARVTDTQYF.

The chain uses TRBV25-1 and TRBJ2-7; lacking DNA, the TRBD2 call made by TCRdb goes unchecked. Germline V CDR1 and CDR2: MGHDK, SYGVNS. The CDR3 has 16 amino acids. The CDR3: CASSVREGTLSYEQYF.

The V gene is TRBV6-5, the J gene TRBJ2-2; the D call from TCRdb, TRBD1, cannot be confirmed without DNA. CDR3 size: 14 residues. Germline V CDR1 and CDR2: MNHEY, SVGAGI. CDR3 loop: CASSWSQNTGELFF.